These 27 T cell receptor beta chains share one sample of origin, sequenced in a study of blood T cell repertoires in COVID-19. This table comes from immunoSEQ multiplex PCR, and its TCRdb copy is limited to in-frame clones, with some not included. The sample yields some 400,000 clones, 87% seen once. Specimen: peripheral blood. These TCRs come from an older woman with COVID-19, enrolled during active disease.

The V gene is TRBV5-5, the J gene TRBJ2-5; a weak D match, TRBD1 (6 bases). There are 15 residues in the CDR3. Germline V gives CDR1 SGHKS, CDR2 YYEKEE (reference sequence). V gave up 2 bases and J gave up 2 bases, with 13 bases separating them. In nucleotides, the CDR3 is TGTGCCAGCAGCTTTGGGGGCGCAGGTCAAGAGACCCAGTACTTC. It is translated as CASSFGGAGQETQYF. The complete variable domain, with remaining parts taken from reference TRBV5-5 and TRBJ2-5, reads DAGVTQSPTHLIKTRGQQVTLRCSPISGHKSVSWYQQVLGQGPQFIFQYYEKEERGRGNFPDRFSARQFPNYSSELNVNALLLGDSALYLCASSFGGAGQETQYFGPGTRLLVL.

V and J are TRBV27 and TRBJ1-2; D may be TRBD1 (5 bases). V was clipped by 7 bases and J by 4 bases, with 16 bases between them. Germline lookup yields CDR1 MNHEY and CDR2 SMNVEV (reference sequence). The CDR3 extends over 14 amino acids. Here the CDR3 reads CASTKYPGGYGYTF. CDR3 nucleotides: TGTGCCAGCACGAAGTACCCGGGGGGCTATGGCTACACCTTC.

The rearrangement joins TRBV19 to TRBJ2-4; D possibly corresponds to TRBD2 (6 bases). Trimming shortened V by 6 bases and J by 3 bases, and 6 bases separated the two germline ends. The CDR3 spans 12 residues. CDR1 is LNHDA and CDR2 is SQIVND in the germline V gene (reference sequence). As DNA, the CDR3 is TGTGCCAGTAGGGGGGGCAAAAACATTCAGTACTTC. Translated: CASRGGKNIQYF.

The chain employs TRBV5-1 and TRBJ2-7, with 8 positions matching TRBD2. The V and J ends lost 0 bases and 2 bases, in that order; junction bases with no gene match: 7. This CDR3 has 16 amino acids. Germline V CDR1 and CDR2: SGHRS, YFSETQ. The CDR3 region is CASSLEPGLVAYEQYF. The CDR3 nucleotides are TGCGCCAGCAGCTTGGAACCGGGACTAGTGGCCTACGAGCAGTACTTC.

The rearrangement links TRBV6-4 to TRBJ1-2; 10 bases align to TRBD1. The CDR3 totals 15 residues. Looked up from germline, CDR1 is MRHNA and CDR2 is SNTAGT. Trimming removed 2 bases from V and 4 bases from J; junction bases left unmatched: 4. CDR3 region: CASSDPGTGVYGYTF. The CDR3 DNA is TGTGCCAGCAGTGACCCCGGGACAGGGGTCTATGGCTACACCTTC.

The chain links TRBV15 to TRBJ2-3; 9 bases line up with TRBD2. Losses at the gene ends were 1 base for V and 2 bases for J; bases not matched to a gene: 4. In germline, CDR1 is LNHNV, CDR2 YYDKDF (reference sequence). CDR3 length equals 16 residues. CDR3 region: CATSRGLAEITDTQYF. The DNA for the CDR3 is TGTGCCACCAGCAGAGGACTAGCGGAAATCACAGATACGCAGTATTTT.

The CDR3: CASSLGGLGTAFSYEQYF. CDR3 coding DNA: TGTGCCAGCAGCTTAGGCGGTTTGGGGACAGCCTTTTCCTACGAGCAGTACTTC. The genes are TRBV7-9 and TRBJ2-7; 7 bases line up with TRBD1. Per germline, CDR1 SEHNR and CDR2 FQNEAQ (reference sequence). V lost 1 base and J lost 1; bases outside the gene matches: 13. The CDR3 consists of 18 residues. The complete variable domain, with remaining parts taken from reference TRBV7-9 and TRBJ2-7, reads DTGVSQNPRHKITKRGQNVTFRCDPISEHNRLYWYRQTLGQGPEFLTYFQNEAQLEKSRLLSDRFSAERPKGSFSTLEIQRTEQGDSAMYLCASSLGGLGTAFSYEQYFGPGTRLTVT.

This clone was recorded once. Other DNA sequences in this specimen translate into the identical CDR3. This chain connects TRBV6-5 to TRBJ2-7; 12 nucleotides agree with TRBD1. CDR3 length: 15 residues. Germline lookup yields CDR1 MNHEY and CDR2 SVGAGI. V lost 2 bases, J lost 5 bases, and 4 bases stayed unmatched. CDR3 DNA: TGTGCCAGCAGTTACCTGGGACAGGGGGCTAACGAGCAGTACTTC. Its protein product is CASSYLGQGANEQYF.

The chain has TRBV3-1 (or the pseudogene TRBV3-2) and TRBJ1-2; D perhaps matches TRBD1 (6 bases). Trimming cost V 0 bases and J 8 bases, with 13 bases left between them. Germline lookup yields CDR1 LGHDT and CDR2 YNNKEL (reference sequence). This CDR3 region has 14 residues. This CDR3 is CASSQDRRTVGYTF. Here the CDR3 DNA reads TGTGCCAGCAGCCAAGATAGAAGGACAGTCGGCTACACCTTC.

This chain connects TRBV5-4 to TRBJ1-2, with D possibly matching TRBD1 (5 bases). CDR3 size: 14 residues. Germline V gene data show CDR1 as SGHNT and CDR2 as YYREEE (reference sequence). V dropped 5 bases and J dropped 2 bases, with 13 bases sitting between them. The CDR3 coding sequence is TGTGCCAGCAGGCCCGGGACTGCGAACTATGGCTACACCTTC. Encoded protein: CASRPGTANYGYTF.

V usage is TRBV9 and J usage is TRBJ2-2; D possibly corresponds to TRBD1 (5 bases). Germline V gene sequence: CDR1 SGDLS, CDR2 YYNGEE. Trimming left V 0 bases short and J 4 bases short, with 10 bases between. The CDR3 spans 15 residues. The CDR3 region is CASSVGYRTTGELFF. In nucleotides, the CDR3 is TGTGCCAGCAGCGTAGGTTACAGGACCACCGGGGAGCTGTTTTTT.

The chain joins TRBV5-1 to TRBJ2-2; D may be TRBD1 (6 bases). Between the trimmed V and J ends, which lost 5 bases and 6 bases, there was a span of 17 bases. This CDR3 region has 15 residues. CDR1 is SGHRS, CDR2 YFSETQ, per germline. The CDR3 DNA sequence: TGCGCCAGCAGGTCCCGGGACAATGAGGCCGGGGAGCTGTTTTTT. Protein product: CASRSRDNEAGELFF.

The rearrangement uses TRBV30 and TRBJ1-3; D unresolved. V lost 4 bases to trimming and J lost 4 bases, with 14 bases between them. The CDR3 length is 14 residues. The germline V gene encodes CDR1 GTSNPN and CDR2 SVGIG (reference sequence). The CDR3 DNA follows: TGTGCCTGGATCCCCACGGGAAGAGGAAACACCATATATTTT. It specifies CAWIPTGRGNTIYF.

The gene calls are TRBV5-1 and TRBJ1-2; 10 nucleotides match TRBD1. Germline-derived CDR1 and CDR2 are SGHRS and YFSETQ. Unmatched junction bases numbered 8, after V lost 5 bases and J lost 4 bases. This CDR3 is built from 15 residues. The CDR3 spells CASRPGQGVSYGYTF. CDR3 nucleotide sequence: TGCGCCAGCAGACCAGGACAGGGGGTATCCTATGGCTACACCTTC.

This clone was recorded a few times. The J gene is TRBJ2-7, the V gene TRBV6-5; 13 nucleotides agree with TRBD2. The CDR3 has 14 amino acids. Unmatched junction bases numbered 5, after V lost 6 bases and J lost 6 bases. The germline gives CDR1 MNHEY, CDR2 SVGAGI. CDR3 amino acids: CASRRTSGGGEQYF. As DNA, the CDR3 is TGTGCCAGCAGGAGGACTAGCGGGGGAGGCGAGCAGTACTTC.

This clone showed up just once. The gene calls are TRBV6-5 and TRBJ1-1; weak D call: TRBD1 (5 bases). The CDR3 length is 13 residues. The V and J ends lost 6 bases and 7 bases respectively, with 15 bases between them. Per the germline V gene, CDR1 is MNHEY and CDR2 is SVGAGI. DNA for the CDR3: TGTGCCAGCAGGGAGAAGGGGCTAGATGAAGCTTTCTTT. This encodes CASREKGLDEAFF.

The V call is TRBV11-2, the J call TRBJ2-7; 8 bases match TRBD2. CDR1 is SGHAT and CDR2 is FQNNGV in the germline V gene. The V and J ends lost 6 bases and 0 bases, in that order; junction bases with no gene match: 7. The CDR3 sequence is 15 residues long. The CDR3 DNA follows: TGTGCCAGCAGGACGTCGGGGGGGAACTCCTACGAGCAGTACTTC. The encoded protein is CASRTSGGNSYEQYF.

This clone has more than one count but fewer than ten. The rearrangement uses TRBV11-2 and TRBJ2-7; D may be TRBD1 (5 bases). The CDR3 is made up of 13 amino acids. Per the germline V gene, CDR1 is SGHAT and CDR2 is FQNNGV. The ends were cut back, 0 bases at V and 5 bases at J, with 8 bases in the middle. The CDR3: CASSLDRGHEQYF. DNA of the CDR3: TGTGCCAGCAGCTTAGATAGGGGCCACGAGCAGTACTTC.

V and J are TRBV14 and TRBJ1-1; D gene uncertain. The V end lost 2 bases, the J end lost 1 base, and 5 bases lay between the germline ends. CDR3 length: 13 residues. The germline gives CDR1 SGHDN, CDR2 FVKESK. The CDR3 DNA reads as TGTGCCAGCAGCCAATTCAGGAACACTGAAGCTTTCTTT. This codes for CASSQFRNTEAFF.

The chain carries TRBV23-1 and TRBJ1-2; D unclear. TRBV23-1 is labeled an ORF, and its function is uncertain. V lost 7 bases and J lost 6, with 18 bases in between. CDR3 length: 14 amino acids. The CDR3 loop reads CASILSGDYDGYTF. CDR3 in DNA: TGCGCCAGCATCCTGTCGGGAGACTACGATGGCTACACCTTC.

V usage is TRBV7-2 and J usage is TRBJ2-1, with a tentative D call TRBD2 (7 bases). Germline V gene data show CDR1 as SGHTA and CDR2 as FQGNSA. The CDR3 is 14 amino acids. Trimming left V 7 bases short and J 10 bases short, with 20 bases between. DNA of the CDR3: TGTGCCAGCACTCTACGGGGGGACAAATGGGAGCAGTTCTTC. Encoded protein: CASTLRGDKWEQFF.

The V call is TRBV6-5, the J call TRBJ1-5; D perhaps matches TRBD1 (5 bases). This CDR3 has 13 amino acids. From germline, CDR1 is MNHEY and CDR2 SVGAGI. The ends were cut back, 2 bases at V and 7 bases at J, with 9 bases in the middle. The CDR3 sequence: CASSYDRNQPQHF. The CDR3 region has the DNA TGTGCCAGCAGTTACGACAGAAACCAGCCCCAGCATTTT.

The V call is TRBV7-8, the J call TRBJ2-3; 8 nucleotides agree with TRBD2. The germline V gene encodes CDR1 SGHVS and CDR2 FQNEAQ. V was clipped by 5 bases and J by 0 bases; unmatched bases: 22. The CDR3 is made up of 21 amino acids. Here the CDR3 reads CASSVASLLAGGVSSTDTQYF. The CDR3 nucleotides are TGTGCCAGCAGCGTGGCTTCCCTCCTCGCGGGGGGAGTTTCTAGCACAGATACGCAGTATTTT.

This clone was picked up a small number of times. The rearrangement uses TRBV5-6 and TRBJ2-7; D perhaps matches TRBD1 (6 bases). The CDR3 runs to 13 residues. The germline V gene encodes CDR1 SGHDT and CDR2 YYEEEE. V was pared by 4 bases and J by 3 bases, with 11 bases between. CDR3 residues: CASSIGQHYEQYF. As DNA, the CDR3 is TGTGCCAGCAGCATCGGACAGCACTACGAGCAGTACTTC.

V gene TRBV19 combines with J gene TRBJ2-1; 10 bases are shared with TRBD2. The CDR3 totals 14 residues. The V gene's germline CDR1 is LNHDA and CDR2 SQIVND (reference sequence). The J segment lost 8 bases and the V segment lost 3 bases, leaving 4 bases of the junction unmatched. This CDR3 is CASSMVAGGDEQFF. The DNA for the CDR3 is TGTGCCAGTAGTATGGTAGCGGGGGGTGATGAGCAGTTCTTC.

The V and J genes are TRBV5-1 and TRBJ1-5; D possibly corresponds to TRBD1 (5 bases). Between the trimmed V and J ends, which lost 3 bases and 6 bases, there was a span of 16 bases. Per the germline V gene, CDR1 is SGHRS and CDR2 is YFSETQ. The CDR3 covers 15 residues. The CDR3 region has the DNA TGCGCCAGCAGCTGGGGGGAGGGGCGCTCTCAGCCCCAGCATTTT. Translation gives CASSWGEGRSQPQHF.

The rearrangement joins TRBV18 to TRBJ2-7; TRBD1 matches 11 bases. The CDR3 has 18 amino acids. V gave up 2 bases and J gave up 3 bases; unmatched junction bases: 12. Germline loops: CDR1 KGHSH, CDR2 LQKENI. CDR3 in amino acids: CASSPIRTGQGVVYEQYF. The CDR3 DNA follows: TGTGCCAGCTCACCAATCCGAACGGGACAGGGGGTGGTCTACGAGCAGTACTTC.